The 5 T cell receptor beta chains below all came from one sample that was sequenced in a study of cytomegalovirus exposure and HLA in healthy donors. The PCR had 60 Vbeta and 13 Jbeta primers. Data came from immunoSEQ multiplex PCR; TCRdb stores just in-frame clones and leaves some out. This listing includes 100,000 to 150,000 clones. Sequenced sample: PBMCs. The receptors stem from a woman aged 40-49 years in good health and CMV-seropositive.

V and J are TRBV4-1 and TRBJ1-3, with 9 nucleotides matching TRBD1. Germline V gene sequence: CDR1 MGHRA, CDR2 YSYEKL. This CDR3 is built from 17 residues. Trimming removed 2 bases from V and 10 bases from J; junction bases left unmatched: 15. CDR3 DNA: TGCGCCAGCAGCCAAAATCAAGGGACAGGGAAATTTACGACCATATATTTT. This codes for CASSQNQGTGKFTTIYF.

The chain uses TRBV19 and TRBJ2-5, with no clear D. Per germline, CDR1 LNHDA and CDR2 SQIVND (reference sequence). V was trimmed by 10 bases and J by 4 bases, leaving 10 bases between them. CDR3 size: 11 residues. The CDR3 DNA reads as TGTGCCACGAGAACGGGAGAGACCCAGTACTTC. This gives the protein CATRTGETQYF.

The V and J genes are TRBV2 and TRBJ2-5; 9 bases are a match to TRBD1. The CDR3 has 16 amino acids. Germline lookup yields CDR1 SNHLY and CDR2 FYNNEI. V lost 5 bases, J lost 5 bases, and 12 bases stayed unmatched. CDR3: CASSFLIQGAGETQYF. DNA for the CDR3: TGTGCCAGCAGTTTTCTGATACAGGGGGCGGGGGAGACCCAGTACTTC.

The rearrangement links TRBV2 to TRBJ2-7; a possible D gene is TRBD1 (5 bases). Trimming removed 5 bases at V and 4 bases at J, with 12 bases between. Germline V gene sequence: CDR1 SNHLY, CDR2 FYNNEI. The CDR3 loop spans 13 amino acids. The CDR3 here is CASSLQGWYEQYF. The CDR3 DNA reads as TGTGCCAGCAGTCTGCAGGGATGGTACGAGCAGTACTTC.

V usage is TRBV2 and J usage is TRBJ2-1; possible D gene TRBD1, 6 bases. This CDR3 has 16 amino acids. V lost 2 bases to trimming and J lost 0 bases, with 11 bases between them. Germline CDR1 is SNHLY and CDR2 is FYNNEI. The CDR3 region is CASSEQGLSSYNEQFF. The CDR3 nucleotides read TGTGCCAGCAGTGAACAGGGGTTAAGCTCCTACAATGAGCAGTTCTTC.